The 17 T cell receptor beta chains in this list originate from one sample, sequenced in a study of T cells in Graves' hyperthyroidism and ophthalmopathy. Using RNA transcripts as the source, TCR beta CDR3 regions were amplified. The TCR CDR3 first-round RT-PCR relied on the HTBI primer set. A single record per CDR3 protein comes from TCRdb applying MiXCR to the multiplex PCR reads. The sample comprises a few hundred thousand distinct CDR3 sequences, roughly 13% of which are singletons, and more than 4.5% rests with the top ten. The sample comprised blood. These receptors originate from a woman between 18 and 29 years old with Graves' hyperthyroidism.

In this sample, this clonotype turned up many times. This chain uses TRBV27 with TRBJ2-7; 13 bases line up with TRBD2. Germline trimming cut 4 bases from V and 5 bases from J; bases unmatched to any gene: 5. Germline V gene sequence: CDR1 MNHEY, CDR2 SMNVEV (reference sequence). This CDR3 spans 15 amino acids. The CDR3 loop is CASSWTSGSRHEQYF. DNA of the CDR3: TGTGCCAGCAGTTGGACTAGCGGGAGTAGGCACGAGCAGTACTTC.

This clonotype has a count of ten or more. The chain joins TRBV9 to TRBJ2-5, with D possibly matching TRBD2 (6 bases). V was pared by 0 bases and J by 5 bases, with 14 bases between. The CDR3 runs 15 residues. Germline V gives CDR1 SGDLS, CDR2 YYNGEE. The DNA of the CDR3 is TGTGCCAGCAGCGTAGGGACTACGCCGGGGGAGACCCAGTACTTC. This translates into CASSVGTTPGETQYF.

About this clonotype itself: This could be a read error, since a much larger clone is one nucleotide away. The chain has TRBV25-1 and TRBJ1-1; D is uncertain. The CDR3 has 14 residues. Trimming stripped 2 bases from V and 10 bases from J, with 17 bases between. CDR1 is MGHDK and CDR2 is SYGVNS in the germline V gene. The CDR3 bases are TGTGCCAGCAGTGAAGTCCGAGGTATTGGGCGAGCTTTCTTT. Its protein product is CASSEVRGIGRAFF.

This clonotype was seen many times. The V call is TRBV5-1, the J call TRBJ1-3, with D uncertain. Trimming removed 6 bases from V and 0 bases from J, with 10 bases in between. Germline assignment: CDR1 SGHRS and CDR2 YFSETQ. This CDR3 is built from 14 residues. CDR3 sequence reads: CASMIDPSGNTIYF. CDR3 bases: TGCGCCAGCATGATTGACCCCTCTGGAAACACCATATATTTT.

In its sample, this clonotype was seen many times. The rearrangement links TRBV7-2 to TRBJ2-4, with TRBD2 identical over 9 bases. V lost 2 bases and J lost 7; bases outside the gene matches: 9. From germline, CDR1 is SGHTA and CDR2 FQGNSA. The CDR3 is made up of 16 amino acids. The CDR3 is CASSLSLSSGMNIQYF. The CDR3 region has the DNA TGTGCCAGCAGCTTATCTCTGTCTAGCGGGATGAACATTCAGTACTTC.

This rearrangement joins TRBV9 to TRBJ1-2; D is undetermined. The germline gives CDR1 SGDLS, CDR2 YYNGEE. V lost 0 bases to trimming and J lost 8 bases, with 17 bases between them. The CDR3 runs to 15 residues. CDR3: CASSVGGEVRRGYTF. The CDR3 DNA sequence: TGTGCCAGCAGCGTAGGTGGAGAGGTTCGCAGGGGCTACACCTTC.

This clonotype was counted ten times or more. The V call is TRBV28, the J call TRBJ1-1; unclear D gene. The V end was cut by 6 bases, the J end by 9 bases, with 14 bases between. From germline, CDR1 is MDHEN and CDR2 SYDVKM. This CDR3 contains 12 residues. CDR3: CASSRAYGQAFF. In DNA form, the CDR3 reads TGTGCCAGCAGCCGGGCCTACGGACAAGCTTTCTTT.

On this clonotype itself: This may be a read error: a much more frequent sequence differs by one nucleotide. This sequence joins TRBV7-9 and TRBJ2-3, with D perhaps given as TRBD1 or TRBD2 (5 bases each). CDR1 and CDR2 from the germline V gene are SEHNR and FQNEAQ (reference sequence). There are 17 residues in the CDR3. CDR3 residues: CAGSPSLSGPSTDTQYF. Here the CDR3 DNA reads TGTGCCGGCAGCCCCTCGCTTTCGGGACCTAGCACAGATACGCAGTATTTT.

A few counts support this clonotype. This chain connects TRBV19 to TRBJ2-1; tentatively, D is TRBD1 (6 bases). Trimming stripped 3 bases from V and 3 bases from J, with 15 bases between. Germline V gene lookup returns CDR1 LNHDA and CDR2 SQIVND (reference sequence). This CDR3 is built from 16 residues. The CDR3 protein is CASSIGGASYYNEQFF. CDR3 coding DNA: TGTGCCAGTAGTATTGGGGGCGCAAGTTACTACAATGAGCAGTTCTTC.

This clonotype was recorded many times. This rearrangement joins TRBV12-3 or TRBV12-4 to TRBJ1-1, with D tentatively TRBD1 (5 bases). The CDR3 has 12 residues. V dropped 5 bases and J dropped 7 bases, with 11 bases sitting between them. This CDR3 reads CASSRRDGEAFF. The DNA of the CDR3 is TGTGCCAGCAGTCGCCGGGACGGTGAAGCTTTCTTT.

At least ten counts were recorded for this clonotype. The genes are TRBV28 and TRBJ1-2; TRBD1 matches 9 bases. Per the germline V gene, CDR1 is MDHEN and CDR2 is SYDVKM. Trimming at V came to 7 bases and at J to 8 bases, leaving 11 bases not matched to a gene. This CDR3 contains 14 residues. The CDR3 protein is CASKLNRGPRGYTF. CDR3 coding DNA: TGTGCCAGCAAACTAAACAGGGGGCCACGGGGCTACACCTTC.

This clonotype was recorded many times. The rearrangement uses TRBV30 and TRBJ1-2, with unresolved D. With 1 base removed from V and 9 bases from J, the gap between germline ends came to 12 bases. The CDR3 runs 12 residues. CDR1 and CDR2 from the germline V gene are GTSNPN and SVGIG (reference sequence). The CDR3 coding sequence is TGTGCCTGGAGTGACTTGGGGATAAGCTACACCTTC. Translated: CAWSDLGISYTF.

Ten or more counts support this clonotype. The chain joins TRBV28 to TRBJ2-3; 15 bases align to TRBD2. V was pared by 5 bases and J by 14 bases, with 14 bases of the junction left unmatched. Germline V gene sequence: CDR1 MDHEN, CDR2 SYDVKM. The CDR3 loop spans 16 amino acids. Written as DNA, the CDR3 is TGTGCCAGCAGTACTCCACTAGGACTAGCGGGAGGGCCTGCGTATTTT. This translates into CASSTPLGLAGGPAYF. Using reference TRBV28 and TRBJ2-3 for the parts outside the CDR3, the full variable domain is DVKVTQSSRYLVKRTGEKVFLECVQDMDHENMFWYRQDPGLGLRLIYFSYDVKMKEKGDIPEGYSVSREKKERFSLILESASTNQTSMYLCASSTPLGLAGGPAYFGPGTRLTVL.

This clonotype was counted at least ten times. The chain links TRBV12-3 or TRBV12-4 to TRBJ2-1; the D is unclear. V lost 5 bases and J 4 bases, leaving 18 bases between the germline ends. The CDR3 runs to 16 residues. CDR3 nucleotides: TGTGCCAGCAGTCATCCGGCCAGGAACCTATACAATGAGCAGTTCTTC. This gives the protein CASSHPARNLYNEQFF.

This clonotype was seen many times. This sequence joins TRBV6-2 or TRBV6-3 and TRBJ1-5, with D perhaps matching TRBD1 (5 bases). CDR3 length equals 13 residues. Germline lookup yields CDR1 MNHEY and CDR2 SVGEGT. Trimming removed 6 bases from V and 10 bases from J, with 16 bases in between. The CDR3 DNA reads TGTGCCAGCAGGGGGGACCCAGGGAATCCCCAGCATTTT. It is translated as CASRGDPGNPQHF.

This clonotype has a count of ten or more. The chain carries TRBV12-3 or TRBV12-4 and TRBJ1-4; D gene uncertain. Trimming removed 4 bases from V and 8 bases from J, with 14 bases in between. This CDR3 has 14 residues. The CDR3: CASSSGLRREKLFF. In nucleotides, the CDR3 is TGTGCCAGCAGTTCGGGTCTAAGACGGGAAAAACTGTTTTTT.

V is TRBV6-1 and J is TRBJ1-4; tentatively, D is TRBD1 (5 bases). CDR3 length equals 14 residues. V was shortened by 6 bases and J by 8 bases, with 16 bases between the two germline ends. Per germline, CDR1 MNHNS and CDR2 SASEGT. CDR3 sequence reads: CASRFRQRSEKLFF. CDR3 DNA: TGTGCCAGCAGGTTCAGACAGCGTTCAGAAAAACTGTTTTTT.